This T cell receptor (beta chain) was captured by sequencing in a study of shared clonotypes between healthy human individuals. Points from the study as a whole: Clonotype sharing levels among donors were expected to vary with sequencing depth. Four donors had around 5% of their naive CD4 clonotypes in common.

Naive CD8 cells were CD45RO-negative, positively selected for CCR7, excluding terminally differentiated effector memory CD45RA+ cells. V shed 5 bases and J shed 0 bases, with 13 bases lying between them. In germline, CDR1 is SEHNR, CDR2 FQNEAQ (reference sequence). This CDR3 is 15 amino acids long. The method was immunoSEQ multiplex PCR; TCRdb's version includes in-frame clones alone and lacks a portion of them. The sample consists of about 700,000 clones, about 90% of them appearing once. On this clone itself: Its antigen is not identified.

This clonotype originated in a man aged 30 to 45 in good health. The specimen was naive CD8+ T cells sorted from blood. The rearrangement uses TRBV7-9 and TRBJ1-1; D might be TRBD1 (6 bases). CDR3 in DNA: TGTGCCAGCAGCCCCCATACAGGGATGAACACTGAAGCTTTCTTT. Encoded protein: CASSPHTGMNTEAFF.